The 19 T cell receptor beta chains in this list originate from one sample, sequenced in a study of T cells in Graves' hyperthyroidism and ophthalmopathy. Amplified regions were TCR beta CDR3 sequences from RNA transcripts. HTBI primers drove first-round RT-PCR of the TCR CDR3. One entry per CDR3 protein results from TCRdb running MiXCR on the multiplex PCR reads. The table records 530,000 or so distinct CDR3 sequences, around 45% of them present only once. The sample taken for sequencing was peripheral blood or thyroid tissue (not recorded which). These receptors were taken from a woman under 30 with Graves' hyperthyroidism.

This clonotype appeared many times. The chain links TRBV2 to TRBJ1-5; D remains unclear. Trimming took off 6 bases at V and 9 bases at J, with 15 bases between the two ends. Looked up from germline, CDR1 is SNHLY and CDR2 is FYNNEI. CDR3 length: 13 amino acids. Here the CDR3 reads CASSAGPRGPQHF. In nucleotides, the CDR3 is TGTGCCAGCAGCGCTGGGCCGAGAGGGCCCCAGCATTTT.

The V call is TRBV5-1, the J call TRBJ2-5, with 8 bases lining up with TRBD1. The germline CDR1 and CDR2 sequences are SGHRS and YFSETQ. The CDR3 runs to 16 residues. V lost 0 bases, J lost 9 bases, and 13 bases stayed unmatched. This CDR3 reads CASSLAGTGGNQPQYF. The CDR3, as DNA: TGCGCCAGCAGCTTGGCCGGGACAGGAGGGAATCAGCCCCAGTACTTC. The entire variable domain, with the rest obtained from reference TRBV5-1 and TRBJ2-5, is as follows: KAGVTQTPRYLIKTRGQQVTLSCSPISGHRSVSWYQQTPGQGLQFLFEYFSETQRNKGNFPGRFSGRQFSNSRSEMNVSTLELGDSALYLCASSLAGTGGNQPQYFGPGTRLLVL.

This clonotype was seen a few times. This chain links TRBV6-2 or TRBV6-3 with TRBJ2-7; possibly TRBD2 for D (6 bases). Trimming took off 6 bases at V and 9 bases at J, with 24 bases between the two ends. The CDR3 is 15 amino acids. Germline V lookup: CDR1 MNHEY, CDR2 SVGEGT. The CDR3 reads CASRLLGGRSKGQYF. CDR3 bases: TGTGCCAGCAGACTTCTAGGAGGGAGATCAAAGGGGCAGTACTTC.

This chain links TRBV4-1 with TRBJ2-7; D perhaps matches TRBD1 (5 bases). Germline CDR1 and CDR2: MGHRA and YSYEKL. Trimming took 0 bases from V and 6 from J, leaving 15 bases between them. This CDR3 has 15 amino acids. In nucleotides, the CDR3 is TGCGCCAGCAGCCAAGATGGACATTCGGTAGTCGAGCAGTACTTC. Protein product: CASSQDGHSVVEQYF.

This clonotype was seen ten or more times. The chain couples TRBV19 to TRBJ1-3; 8 bases fit TRBD1. Per germline, CDR1 LNHDA and CDR2 SQIVND (reference sequence). The V segment lost 5 bases and the J segment 0 bases; nucleotides outside the gene matches: 6. There are 16 residues in the CDR3. The CDR3 here is CASSPGTGNSGNTIYF. The CDR3 DNA follows: TGTGCCAGTAGTCCAGGGACAGGAAACTCTGGAAACACCATATATTTT.

This clonotype was detected ten times or more. V gene TRBV7-9 combines with J gene TRBJ1-1; no definite D call. Trimming removed 8 bases from V and 6 bases from J, with 16 bases in between. This CDR3 has 13 residues. The germline CDR1 and CDR2 sequences are SEHNR and FQNEAQ (reference sequence). In DNA, the CDR3 is TGTGCCAGCTCAACCCCTCCGTCGTCTGAAGCTTTCTTT. Its protein is CASSTPPSSEAFF.

This clonotype was seen at least ten times. The chain links TRBV19 to TRBJ1-6; D perhaps matches TRBD1 (6 bases). Trimming took off 5 bases at V and 5 bases at J, with 10 bases between the two ends. This CDR3 spans 14 amino acids. The germline V gene has CDR1 LNHDA and CDR2 SQIVND (reference sequence). CDR3 in DNA: TGTGCCAGTAGTGCAACAGGGAATAATTCACCCCTCCACTTT. Its protein product is CASSATGNNSPLHF.

The CDR3 loop is CASSYMPGEREQFF. The CDR3 DNA is TGTGCCAGCAGTTACATGCCCGGGGAAAGGGAGCAGTTCTTC. The chain carries TRBV6-5 and TRBJ2-5; possibly TRBD2 for D (5 bases). The DNA matches TRBJ2-1 better at its end, which makes the J call doubtful. The CDR3 extends over 14 amino acids. Germline V gives CDR1 MNHEY, CDR2 SVGAGI.

This clonotype was recorded at least ten times. The J gene is TRBJ2-7, the V gene TRBV12-3 or TRBV12-4; 8 bases are a match to TRBD1. This CDR3 region has 14 residues. V shed 6 bases, J shed 2 bases, and the junction held 6 bases outside the gene matches. The CDR3 sequence is CASRAGTGTYEQYF. The CDR3 region has the DNA TGTGCCAGCAGGGCCGGGACAGGAACCTACGAGCAGTACTTC.

The rearrangement joins TRBV20-1 to TRBJ2-2; D is undetermined. With 6 bases removed from V and 6 bases from J, the gap between germline ends came to 17 bases. Germline V gene lookup returns CDR1 DFQATT and CDR2 SNEGSKA (reference sequence). The CDR3 has 14 amino acids. CDR3 amino acids: CSALGKDGPGELFF. The CDR3 DNA reads as TGCAGTGCCCTGGGGAAGGATGGACCCGGGGAGCTGTTTTTT.

The chain recombines TRBV20-1 with TRBJ2-5; D is possibly TRBD1 or TRBD2 (5 bases each). The V gene lost 5 bases and the J gene lost 2 bases, with 12 bases spanning the gap. The CDR3 loop spans 13 amino acids. Germline loops: CDR1 DFQATT, CDR2 SNEGSKA (reference sequence). CDR3: CSACRDAQETQYF. CDR3 nucleotides: TGCAGTGCTTGCCGGGACGCTCAAGAGACCCAGTACTTC.

In this sample, this clonotype turned up many times. The CDR3 region is CASRVMTGELFF. In DNA form, the CDR3 reads TGTGCCAGCAGGGTTATGACCGGGGAGCTGTTTTTT. V gene TRBV6-6 combines with J gene TRBJ2-2; D unresolved. Between the trimmed V and J ends, which lost 6 bases and 5 bases, there was a span of 7 bases. This CDR3 spans 12 amino acids. Germline values: CDR1 MNHNY, CDR2 SVGAGI (reference sequence).

This clonotype was detected many times. The chain joins TRBV7-6 to TRBJ1-3, with TRBD1 matching over 9 bases. Germline-derived CDR1 and CDR2 are SGHVS and FNYEAQ. The CDR3 extends over 18 amino acids. J lost 3 bases, V lost 1 base, and 10 bases had no gene match. CDR3: CASSLERSGTGLGNTIYF. DNA of the CDR3: TGTGCCAGCAGCTTAGAGCGGTCGGGGACAGGGCTTGGAAACACCATATATTTT.

CDR3 DNA sequence: TGTGCCAGCAGCTTAGAACGATTGAATGGCTACACCTTC. It is translated as CASSLERLNGYTF. V is TRBV7-6 and J is TRBJ1-2; D not resolved. The CDR3 contains 13 residues. The germline V and J ends were trimmed by 1 base and 6 bases, with 9 bases remaining between them. From germline, CDR1 is SGHVS and CDR2 FNYEAQ.

Comment on this clonotype: A much larger clone is a single base away; this may be a read error. The rearrangement links TRBV4-1 to TRBJ1-4; D not resolved. This CDR3 contains 15 residues. CDR1 is MGHRA, CDR2 YSYEKL, per germline. The CDR3 DNA reads as TGCGCCAGCACCTATAAGGTTGCAACTAATGAAAGACTGTTTTTT. Amino acids: CASTYKVATNERLFF.

Points on this clonotype: Given a much more abundant clone one base away, this may be a read error. The J gene is TRBJ2-7, the V gene TRBV7-9; D possibly uses TRBD1 or TRBD2 (6 bases each). This CDR3 is built from 13 residues. Between the trimmed V and J ends, which lost 10 bases and 3 bases, there was a span of 16 bases. CDR1 SEHNR and CDR2 FQNEAQ come from the germline V gene (reference sequence). CDR3 in amino acids: CAIGLGGVYEQYF. In DNA form, the CDR3 reads TGTGCCATTGGACTCGGGGGCGTCTACGAGCAGTACTTC.

This clonotype appeared a few times. V usage is TRBV18 and J usage is TRBJ1-1, with D uncertain. V lost 2 bases, J lost 4 bases, and 11 bases lay in between. CDR1 KGHSH and CDR2 LQKENI come from the germline V gene. The CDR3 length is 14 residues. The CDR3 nucleotides are TGTGCCAGCTCACCATCCCGGGAGCCCACTGAAGCTTTCTTT. It specifies CASSPSREPTEAFF.

The sample holds many counts of this clonotype. This chain joins TRBV7-9 and TRBJ2-6; no firm D call. The length of the CDR3 is 15 residues. The V end was cut by 4 bases, the J end by 2 bases, with 9 bases between. CDR1 and CDR2 from the germline V gene are SEHNR and FQNEAQ (reference sequence). CDR3 residues: CASSYVLTGANVLTF. The CDR3, as DNA: TGTGCCAGCAGCTACGTTTTAACTGGGGCCAACGTCCTGACTTTC.

As regards this clonotype: Just one base apart from a much larger clone, this may be a read error. The J gene is TRBJ1-1, the V gene TRBV6-5, with D maybe TRBD1 (6 bases). Trimming pared 5 bases from V and 0 bases from J, leaving 13 bases between. This CDR3 spans 15 amino acids. Germline loops: CDR1 MNHEY, CDR2 SVGAGI. The CDR3 coding sequence is TGTGCCAGCAGTCACACCGGGACATTGAACACTGAAGCTTTCTTT. Protein: CASSHTGTLNTEAFF.